Listed below are T cell receptor beta chains from one sample, sequenced in a study of PD-L1 blockade in urothelial cancer. The repertoire was sequenced with immunoSEQ multiplex PCR; TCRdb's copy has only in-frame clones and lacks some. Here the sample spans roughly 39,000 clones, around 88% being singletons. The sequences come from PBMCs, collected around atezolizumab (anti-PD-L1) treatment. The receptors originated from a man aged 55 to 70 with urothelial cancer. Both conserved end residues are part of each CDR3. The D gene is left open where the match is weak. Size is stated for part of the rows, as once, few or many counts, or as a class when the clone is expanded.

V gene	J gene	clone size	D gene	CDR3 DNA	CDR3 protein
TRBV5-4	TRBJ2-5	.	.	TGTGCCAGCAGCTGGGGGACTGGCCTCCAGAAGACCCAGTACTTC	CASSWGTGLQKTQYF
TRBV5-6	TRBJ1-5	.	.	TGTGCCAGCAGCTTCTGGACAGAGTATTATAGCAATCAGCCCCAGCATTTT	CASSFWTEYYSNQPQHF
TRBV6-1	TRBJ2-7	.	.	TGTGCCAGCATCCTTTACGAGCAGTACTTC	CASILYEQYF
TRBV6-6	TRBJ2-1	once	TRBD2	TGTGCCAGCAGTCTGACTAGCGAGAGTTGGAACAATGAGCAGTTCTTC	CASSLTSESWNNEQFF
TRBV7-3	TRBJ2-1	.	.	TGTGCCAGCAGCTTATCTGGGACTGGTTACAATGAGCAGTTCTTC	CASSLSGTGYNEQFF
TRBV14	TRBJ2-7	.	.	TGTGCCAGCAGCCGGCGACTGAGCTCCTACGAGCAGTACTTC	CASSRRLSSYEQYF
TRBV19	TRBJ2-1	.	.	TGTGCCAGTAGTATCGGCAGGGATCGGGAGCAGTTCTTC	CASSIGRDREQFF
TRBV7-9	TRBJ1-1	.	TRBD1	TGTGCCAGCAGCTTAGAGGGGGCTCAGAACACTGAAGCTTTCTTT	CASSLEGAQNTEAFF
TRBV11-2	TRBJ2-3	.	.	TGTGCCAGCAGCTTAGGACTCCCCACAGATACGCAGTATTTT	CASSLGLPTDTQYF
TRBV19	TRBJ1-1	.	TRBD1	TGTGCCACTCGGCCAGGGGGCGTGGACACTGAAGCTTTCTTT	CATRPGGVDTEAFF
TRBV5-1	TRBJ1-1	.	TRBD1	TGCGCCAGCAGCTTACAGGGGGCTGGCACTGAAGCTTTCTTT	CASSLQGAGTEAFF
TRBV18	TRBJ2-2	.	.	TGTGCCAGCTCACCAGCGCTGAACACCGGGGAGCTGTTTTTT	CASSPALNTGELFF
TRBV6-5	TRBJ1-3	.	.	TGTGCCAGCAGTTATGGCGGCGTCGGGGGCACCATATATTTT	CASSYGGVGGTIYF
TRBV11-3	TRBJ1-2	.	TRBD1	TGTGCCAGCAGTCCTGGGGGGACAGACTATGGCTACACCTTC	CASSPGGTDYGYTF
TRBV14	TRBJ2-7	.	TRBD1	TGTGCCAGCAGCCCCCGGGACAGAAGGTACGAGCAGTACTTC	CASSPRDRRYEQYF
TRBV27	TRBJ2-5	.	TRBD2	TGTGCCAGCAGGGGGACTACTCAAGAGACCCAGTACTTC	CASRGTTQETQYF
TRBV5-5	TRBJ1-6	.	.	TGTGCCAGCAACGGGGAACTCTCCTATAATTCACCCCTCCACTTT	CASNGELSYNSPLHF